This T cell receptor beta chain was identified during a study of T-cell memory formation after mild COVID-19. The CDR3 has 15 residues. V was trimmed by 5 bases and J by 2 bases, leaving 16 bases between them. CDR1 SGHVS and CDR2 FQNEAQ come from the germline V gene. TCRdb recomputed calls from the 5' RACE reads with MiXCR, one row per CDR3 protein. This table has about 170,000 distinct CDR3 sequences, roughly 13% appearing once. The J gene is TRBJ2-7, the V gene TRBV7-8, with D perhaps being TRBD1 or TRBD2 (5 bases each). The TCR comes from a man aged 18 to 30 who had mild COVID-19 (a few samples of this study predate the infection). Cell type and time point are not known. Sequenced: PBMCs or a T cell subset sorted from them (not recorded which). The CDR3, as DNA: TGTGCCAGCAGCCGTTACCGGGACGGTACCTACGAGCAGTACTTC. It encodes CASSRYRDGTYEQYF.